The 20 T cell receptor beta chains below were found in one sample sequenced in a study of cytomegalovirus exposure and HLA in healthy donors. This PCR relied on a set of 60 Vbeta primers and 13 Jbeta primers. Profiled with immunoSEQ multiplex PCR; TCRdb holds only in-frame clones, not every one. The sample includes about 230,000 clones, about 83% of them seen just once. The material sequenced was PBMCs. All receptors derive from a human donor in good health.

The chain links TRBV18 to TRBJ1-2, with a weak D call TRBD1 (6 bases). The CDR3 spans 14 residues. Trimming pared 0 bases from V and 6 bases from J, leaving 11 bases between. Per the germline V gene, CDR1 is KGHSH and CDR2 is LQKENI. The DNA for the CDR3 is TGTGCCAGCTCACCACCGCAGGGGCTTGATGGCTACACCTTC. Its translation is CASSPPQGLDGYTF.

V usage is TRBV6-6 and J usage is TRBJ2-7, with unresolved D. Trimming stripped 5 bases from V and 2 bases from J, with 13 bases between. CDR3 length: 14 amino acids. CDR1 MNHNY and CDR2 SVGAGI come from the germline V gene (reference sequence). Here the CDR3 reads CASSKQHLTYEQYF. Written as DNA, the CDR3 is TGTGCCAGCAGTAAACAGCACCTTACCTACGAGCAGTACTTC.

The chain combines TRBV5-1 with TRBJ2-1, with TRBD2 matching 11 bases. Germline V gene sequence: CDR1 SGHRS, CDR2 YFSETQ. V shed 4 bases and J 4 bases; nucleotides not matched to a gene: 4. The CDR3 contains 15 residues. The CDR3 sequence: CASSPTSGIYNEQFF. The CDR3 bases are TGCGCCAGCAGCCCGACTAGCGGGATATACAATGAGCAGTTCTTC.

The gene calls are TRBV19 and TRBJ1-5, with D unresolved. Trimming removed 2 bases from V and 6 bases from J, with 5 bases in between. Germline V CDR1 and CDR2: LNHDA, SQIVND (reference sequence). The CDR3 consists of 12 residues. The CDR3 sequence: CASSIRVQPQHF. The CDR3 DNA follows: TGTGCCAGTAGTATACGGGTTCAGCCCCAGCATTTT.

The chain combines TRBV28 with TRBJ2-6; TRBD1 matches 11 bases. CDR3 length: 18 amino acids. V lost 6 bases to trimming and J lost 2 bases; unmatched junction nucleotides: 9. Germline V gene lookup returns CDR1 MDHEN and CDR2 SYDVKM. This CDR3 is CASSGQGAGGTGANVLTF. Here the CDR3 DNA reads TGTGCCAGCAGCGGACAGGGGGCAGGAGGGACTGGGGCCAACGTCCTGACTTTC. The variable domain in full, completed from reference TRBV28 and TRBJ2-6, reads DVKVTQSSRYLVKRTGEKVFLECVQDMDHENMFWYRQDPGLGLRLIYFSYDVKMKEKGDIPEGYSVSREKKERFSLILESASTNQTSMYLCASSGQGAGGTGANVLTFGAGSRLTVL.

This clone appeared a few times. This chain connects TRBV19 to TRBJ2-5, with TRBD2 as a possible D gene (5 bases). CDR1 and CDR2 from the germline V gene are LNHDA and SQIVND (reference sequence). The CDR3 is 14 residues long. Trimming shortened V by 7 bases and J by 5 bases, and 17 bases separated the two germline ends. This CDR3 reads CASKFREYRETQYF. The CDR3 bases are TGTGCCAGTAAGTTTAGGGAGTACCGGGAGACCCAGTACTTC.

The chain recombines TRBV27 with TRBJ2-7; D not resolved. Germline lookup yields CDR1 MNHEY and CDR2 SMNVEV (reference sequence). There are 12 residues in the CDR3. V was clipped by 6 bases and J by 8 bases, with 14 bases between them. The CDR3 reads CASRSEVGKQYF. The CDR3 nucleotides are TGTGCCAGCAGATCTGAGGTAGGAAAGCAGTACTTC.

The rearrangement links TRBV27 to TRBJ2-5; D possibly corresponds to TRBD1 (6 bases). From germline, CDR1 is MNHEY and CDR2 SMNVEV (reference sequence). V dropped 6 bases and J dropped 0 bases, with 11 bases sitting between them. The CDR3 sequence is 14 residues long. The DNA of the CDR3 is TGTGCCAGCAGCCGGGACATGTACCAAGAGACCCAGTACTTC. It specifies CASSRDMYQETQYF.

This clone was recorded a few times. The rearrangement uses TRBV7-9 and TRBJ2-7; 12 bases are a match to TRBD2. Losses at the gene ends were 5 bases for V and 6 bases for J; bases not matched to a gene: 14. CDR3 length: 17 amino acids. The germline V gene has CDR1 SEHNR and CDR2 FQNEAQ (reference sequence). This CDR3 reads CASSPTPLLAGGGEQYF. The CDR3 DNA sequence: TGTGCCAGCAGCCCTACCCCTTTACTAGCGGGAGGAGGCGAGCAGTACTTC.

This clone has just one count. The chain is built from TRBV4-1 and TRBJ2-2, with 12 nucleotides matching TRBD1. The CDR3 sequence is 16 residues long. The V segment lost 4 bases and the J segment 5 bases; nucleotides outside the gene matches: 5. Germline V gives CDR1 MGHRA, CDR2 YSYEKL. The CDR3 protein is CASSRGTGGGTGELFF. CDR3 in DNA: TGCGCCAGCAGCCGTGGGACAGGGGGCGGTACCGGGGAGCTGTTTTTT.

This chain links TRBV5-8 with TRBJ1-5, with 7 bases fitting TRBD1. The CDR3 loop spans 13 amino acids. V lost 0 bases and J lost 15; bases outside the gene matches: 9. From germline, CDR1 is SGHTS and CDR2 YDEGEE. This CDR3 reads CASSLARTGSGHF. The CDR3 DNA is TGTGCCAGCAGCTTGGCCCGGACAGGCTCGGGGCATTTT.

With respect to this clone: The germline gene is not matched at one end of the junction; a read error may be the cause. This sequence joins TRBV7-9 and TRBJ2-7; D gene ambiguous. Germline values: CDR1 SEHNR, CDR2 FQNEAQ (reference sequence). This CDR3 is built from 15 residues. This CDR3 reads CSSSLVLRPPYEQYF. CDR3 bases: TGTTCCAGCAGCTTAGTGCTACGCCCCCCCTACGAGCAGTACTTC.

The chain carries TRBV14 and TRBJ2-1, with D maybe TRBD2 (6 bases). CDR1 and CDR2 from the germline V gene are SGHDN and FVKESK. The CDR3 contains 16 residues. V gave up 3 bases and J gave up 7 bases, with 19 bases separating them. CDR3 DNA: TGTGCCAGCAGCCATTGGTTAGCGGAACTGCAGAATGAGCAGTTCTTC. It is translated as CASSHWLAELQNEQFF.

The chain employs TRBV29-1 and TRBJ2-4; 13 nucleotides align to TRBD2. V shed 4 bases and J 10 bases; nucleotides not matched to a gene: 16. The CDR3 loop spans 17 amino acids. From germline, CDR1 is SQVTM and CDR2 ANQGSEA. As DNA, the CDR3 is TGCAGCGTTGGGGCCTTAACTAGCGGGAGGGCCCGGGTTATTCAGTACTTC. This sequence encodes CSVGALTSGRARVIQYF.

The chain joins TRBV27 to TRBJ2-3; perhaps TRBD2 as D (5 bases). The CDR3 runs to 15 residues. The V gene's germline CDR1 is MNHEY and CDR2 SMNVEV (reference sequence). V dropped 1 base and J dropped 0 bases, with 8 bases sitting between them. The CDR3 nucleotides are TGTGCCAGCAGTTTATTTGGACTGAGCACAGATACGCAGTATTTT. It translates to CASSLFGLSTDTQYF.

Written as DNA, the CDR3 is TGTGCCAGCAGCGAACGGGAGACCCAGTACTTC. Residues: CASSERETQYF. J is TRBJ2-5 and V is TRBV21-1; the DNA was not compared with TRBD2, the D call given in the table. TRBV21-1 is flagged as a pseudogene. This CDR3 contains 11 residues.

This clone was detected once. The chain recombines TRBV5-1 with TRBJ2-1, with 12 bases that match TRBD2. Unmatched junction bases numbered 4, after V lost 4 bases and J lost 5 bases. Germline V lookup: CDR1 SGHRS, CDR2 YFSETQ. The CDR3 totals 15 residues. The CDR3 DNA is TGCGCCAGCAGCCCGGGACTAGCGGGCCACAATGAGCAGTTCTTC. It specifies CASSPGLAGHNEQFF.

The chain joins TRBV6-1 to TRBJ2-7; TRBD2 might be the D (6 bases). V was cut by 4 bases and J by 2 bases, with 24 bases left in between. Per the germline V gene, CDR1 is MNHNS and CDR2 is SASEGT. This CDR3 has 18 residues. The CDR3 DNA sequence: TGTGCCAGCAGTGGAGCACCCATCACTAACTCGGGGGCCTACGAGCAGTACTTC. It yields the protein CASSGAPITNSGAYEQYF.

On this clone: At one boundary the junction diverges from the germline segment, which might be a read error. J is TRBJ2-6 and V is TRBV7-9; tentatively, D is TRBD2 (5 bases). Germline CDR1 SEHNR, CDR2 FQNEAQ (reference sequence). The CDR3 is made up of 18 amino acids. For the CDR3, the DNA is TGTTCCAGCAGCTTATATTCGGGAAAAGCTTCTGGGGCCAACGTCCTGACTTTC. Residues: CSSSLYSGKASGANVLTF. Variable domain in full (rest from reference TRBV7-9 and TRBJ2-6): DTGVSQNPRHKITKRGQNVTFRCDPISEHNRLYWYRQTLGQGPEFLTYFQNEAQLEKSRLLSDRFSAERPKGSFSTLEIQRTEQGDSAMYLCSSSLYSGKASGANVLTFGAGSRLTVL.

This clone was picked up one time. The chain has TRBV11-2 and TRBJ1-4, with D perhaps matching TRBD1 (6 bases). This CDR3 is built from 16 residues. V lost 1 base and J lost 8, with 17 bases in between. CDR1 and CDR2 from the germline V gene are SGHAT and FQNNGV. CDR3 coding DNA: TGTGCCAGCAGCTTAGGAGGTTGGGGGCAAGTAGAAAAACTGTTTTTT. Encoded protein: CASSLGGWGQVEKLFF.